This T cell receptor (beta chain) was observed in a study of T-cell memory formation after mild COVID-19. The study, taken as a whole, reports: Clones shrinking from day 15 to 85 showed even CD4/CD8 mixes; later expanders tilted CD4+.

5'RACE with constant-segment primers built TCRalpha and TCRbeta cDNA libraries with UMIs. Using its own MiXCR run on the 5' RACE reads, TCRdb lists one record per CDR3 protein. The sample has hundreds of thousands of distinct CDR3 sequences, 25% seen once; the top ten hold around 12%. Regarding this clonotype: Its antigen is as yet unknown.

The sequenced sample was PBMCs or a T cell subset sorted from them (not recorded which). This receptor was identified in an adult woman who had mild COVID-19 (a few samples of this study predate the infection). Cell type and time point are not known.

The CDR3 loop is CSVEEYRDPKQFF. The CDR3 DNA sequence: TGCAGCGTTGAAGAATACCGGGACCCGAAGCAGTTCTTC. The rearrangement links TRBV29-1 to TRBJ2-1, with D possibly called TRBD1 or TRBD2 (5 bases each). Germline CDR1 is SQVTM and CDR2 is ANQGSEA. This CDR3 spans 13 amino acids. Between the trimmed V and J ends, which lost 0 bases and 11 bases, there was a span of 14 bases.